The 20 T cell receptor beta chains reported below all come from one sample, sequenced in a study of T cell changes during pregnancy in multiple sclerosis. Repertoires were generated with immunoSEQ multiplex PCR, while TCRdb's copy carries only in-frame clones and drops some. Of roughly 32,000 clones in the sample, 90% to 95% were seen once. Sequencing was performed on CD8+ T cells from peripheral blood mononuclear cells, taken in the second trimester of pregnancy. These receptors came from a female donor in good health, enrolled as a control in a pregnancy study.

The CDR3 DNA sequence: TGTGCCAGCAGGCCGGGGGAGGCCACTGAAGCTTTCTTT. Encoded protein: CASRPGEATEAFF. The chain joins TRBV6-1 to TRBJ1-1; the D gene is possibly TRBD1 (5 bases). The length of the CDR3 is 13 residues. V was pared by 6 bases and J by 4 bases, with 12 bases between. The germline gives CDR1 MNHNS, CDR2 SASEGT.

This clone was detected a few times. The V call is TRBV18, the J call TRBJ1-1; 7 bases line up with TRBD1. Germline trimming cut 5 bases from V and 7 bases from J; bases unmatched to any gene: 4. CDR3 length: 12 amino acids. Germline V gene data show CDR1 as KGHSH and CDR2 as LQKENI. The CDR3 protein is CASSEGTVEAFF. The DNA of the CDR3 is TGTGCCAGCTCAGAAGGGACAGTTGAAGCTTTCTTT.

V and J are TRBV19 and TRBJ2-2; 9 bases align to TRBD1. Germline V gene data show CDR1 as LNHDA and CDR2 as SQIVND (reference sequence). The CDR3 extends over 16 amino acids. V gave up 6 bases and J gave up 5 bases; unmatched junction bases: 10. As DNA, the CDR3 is TGTGCCAGTAGCCTATCACAGGGGGCGATGACCGGGGAGCTGTTTTTT. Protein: CASSLSQGAMTGELFF.

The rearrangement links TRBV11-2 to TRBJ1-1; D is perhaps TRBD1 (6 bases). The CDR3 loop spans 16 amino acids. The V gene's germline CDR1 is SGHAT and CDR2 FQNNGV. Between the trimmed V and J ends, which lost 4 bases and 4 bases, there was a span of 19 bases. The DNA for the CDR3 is TGTGCCAGCAGCTCATCGGGGGGCTCTTGGAGCACTGAAGCTTTCTTT. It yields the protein CASSSSGGSWSTEAFF.

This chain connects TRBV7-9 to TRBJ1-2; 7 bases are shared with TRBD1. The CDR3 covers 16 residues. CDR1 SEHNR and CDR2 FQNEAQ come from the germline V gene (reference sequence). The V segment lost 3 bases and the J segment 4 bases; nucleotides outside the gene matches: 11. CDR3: CASSFGLRDSIYGYTF. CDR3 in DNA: TGTGCCAGCAGCTTCGGTTTAAGGGACAGCATCTATGGCTACACCTTC.

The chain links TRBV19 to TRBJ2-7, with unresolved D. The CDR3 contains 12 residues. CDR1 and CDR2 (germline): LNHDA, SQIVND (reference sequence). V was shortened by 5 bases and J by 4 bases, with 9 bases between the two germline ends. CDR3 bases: TGTGCCAGTAGTGACCAGAGGTACGAGCAGTACTTC. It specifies CASSDQRYEQYF.

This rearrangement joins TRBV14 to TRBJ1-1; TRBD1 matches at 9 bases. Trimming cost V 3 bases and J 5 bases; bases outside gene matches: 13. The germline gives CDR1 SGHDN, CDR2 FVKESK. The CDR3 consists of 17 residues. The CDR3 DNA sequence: TGTGCCAGCAGCCAGGCTCGGACAGGGGTGTTGGAGACTGAAGCTTTCTTT. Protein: CASSQARTGVLETEAFF.

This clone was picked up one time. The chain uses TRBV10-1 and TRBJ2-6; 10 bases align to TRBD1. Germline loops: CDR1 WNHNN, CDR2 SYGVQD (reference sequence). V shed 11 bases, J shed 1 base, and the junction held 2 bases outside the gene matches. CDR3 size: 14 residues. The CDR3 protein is CADRGLSGANVLTF. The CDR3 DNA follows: TGCGCCGACAGGGGGCTGTCTGGGGCCAACGTCCTGACTTTC.

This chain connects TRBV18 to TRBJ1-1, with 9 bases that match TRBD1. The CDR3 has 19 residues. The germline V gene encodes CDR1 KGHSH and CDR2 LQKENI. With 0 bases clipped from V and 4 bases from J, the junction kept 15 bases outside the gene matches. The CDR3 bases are TGTGCCAGCTCACCACCGCGGTTACAGACAGGGGGTCACCGCACTGAAGCTTTCTTT. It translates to CASSPPRLQTGGHRTEAFF.

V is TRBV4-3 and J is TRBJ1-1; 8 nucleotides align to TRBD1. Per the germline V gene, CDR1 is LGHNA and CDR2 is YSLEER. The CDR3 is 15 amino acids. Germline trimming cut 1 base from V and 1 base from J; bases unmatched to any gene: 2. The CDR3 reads CASSQGTGPNTEAFF. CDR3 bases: TGCGCCAGCAGCCAAGGGACAGGGCCGAACACTGAAGCTTTCTTT.

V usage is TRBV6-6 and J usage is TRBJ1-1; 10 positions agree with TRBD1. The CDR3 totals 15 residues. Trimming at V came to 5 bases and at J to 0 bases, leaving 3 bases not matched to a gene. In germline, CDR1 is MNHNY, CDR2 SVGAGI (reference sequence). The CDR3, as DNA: TGTGCCAGCAGTCCCGGGACAGGGGTGAACACTGAAGCTTTCTTT. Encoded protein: CASSPGTGVNTEAFF.

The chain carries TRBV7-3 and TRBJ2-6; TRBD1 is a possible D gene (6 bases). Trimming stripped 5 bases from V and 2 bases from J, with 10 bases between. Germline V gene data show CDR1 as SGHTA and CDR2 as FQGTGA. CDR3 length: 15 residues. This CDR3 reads CASSLGQTGANVLTF. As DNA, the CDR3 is TGTGCCAGCAGCCTAGGACAGACTGGGGCCAACGTCCTGACTTTC.

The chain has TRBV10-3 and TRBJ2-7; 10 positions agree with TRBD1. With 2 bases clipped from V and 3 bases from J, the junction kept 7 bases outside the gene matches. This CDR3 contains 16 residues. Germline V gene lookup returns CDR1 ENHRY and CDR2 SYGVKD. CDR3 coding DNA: TGTGCCATCAGTGAGATGTGGGGGACAGGGGACTACGAGCAGTACTTC. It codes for CAISEMWGTGDYEQYF.

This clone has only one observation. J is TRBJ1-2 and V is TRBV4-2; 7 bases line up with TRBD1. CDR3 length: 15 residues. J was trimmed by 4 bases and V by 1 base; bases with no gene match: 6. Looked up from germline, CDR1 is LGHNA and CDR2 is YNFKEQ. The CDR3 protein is CASSQGQGFGYGYTF. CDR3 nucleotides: TGTGCCAGCAGCCAAGGACAGGGTTTCGGCTATGGCTACACCTTC.

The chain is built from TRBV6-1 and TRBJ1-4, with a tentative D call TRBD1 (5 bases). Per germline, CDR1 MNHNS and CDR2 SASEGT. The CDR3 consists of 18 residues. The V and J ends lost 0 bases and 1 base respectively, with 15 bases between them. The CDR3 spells CASSEAQQAKLTNEKLFF. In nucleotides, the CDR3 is TGTGCCAGCAGTGAAGCTCAACAGGCTAAACTAACTAATGAAAAACTGTTTTTT.

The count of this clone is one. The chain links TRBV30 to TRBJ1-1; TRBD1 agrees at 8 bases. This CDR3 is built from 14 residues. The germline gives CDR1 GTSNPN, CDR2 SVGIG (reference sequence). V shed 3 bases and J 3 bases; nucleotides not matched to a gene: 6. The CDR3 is CAWRQGVGDTEAFF. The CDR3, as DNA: TGTGCCTGGAGACAGGGGGTGGGGGACACTGAAGCTTTCTTT.

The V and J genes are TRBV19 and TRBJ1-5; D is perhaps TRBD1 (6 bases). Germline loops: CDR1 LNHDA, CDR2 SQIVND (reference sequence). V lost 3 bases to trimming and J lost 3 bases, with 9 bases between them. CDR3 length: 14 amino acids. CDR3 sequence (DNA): TGTGCCAGTAGTATGCAGGGGATCAATCAGCCCCAGCATTTT. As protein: CASSMQGINQPQHF. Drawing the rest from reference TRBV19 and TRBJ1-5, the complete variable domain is DGGITQSPKYLFRKEGQNVTLSCEQNLNHDAMYWYRQDPGQGLRLIYYSQIVNDFQKGDIAEGYSVSREKKESFPLTVTSAQKNPTAFYLCASSMQGINQPQHFGDGTRLSIL.

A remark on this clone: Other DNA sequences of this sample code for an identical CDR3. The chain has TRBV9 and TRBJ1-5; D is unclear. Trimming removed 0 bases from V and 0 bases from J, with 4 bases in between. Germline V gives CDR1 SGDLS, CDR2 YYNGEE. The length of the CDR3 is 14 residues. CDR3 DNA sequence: TGTGCCAGCAGCGTAGGAGGTAGCAATCAGCCCCAGCATTTT. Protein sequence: CASSVGGSNQPQHF.

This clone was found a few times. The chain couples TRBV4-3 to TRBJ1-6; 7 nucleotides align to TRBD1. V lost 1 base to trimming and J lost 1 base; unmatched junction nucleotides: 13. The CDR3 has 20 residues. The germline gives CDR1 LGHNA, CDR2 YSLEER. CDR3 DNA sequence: TGCGCCAGCAGCCAAGCCTTCGCCAGACAGGGTCGGTCCTATAATTCACCCCTCCACTTT. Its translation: CASSQAFARQGRSYNSPLHF.

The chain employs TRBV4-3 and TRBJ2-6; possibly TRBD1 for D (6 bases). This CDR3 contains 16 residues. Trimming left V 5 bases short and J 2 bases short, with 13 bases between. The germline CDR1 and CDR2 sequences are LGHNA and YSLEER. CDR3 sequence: CASSVTRGTGANVLTF. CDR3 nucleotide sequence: TGCGCCAGCAGCGTAACGAGGGGGACTGGGGCCAACGTCCTGACTTTC.